A single sample is the source of the 17 T cell receptor beta chains below, sequenced in a study of Ad26.COV2.S vaccination and SARS-CoV-2 variants. This table comes from immunoSEQ multiplex PCR, and its TCRdb copy is limited to in-frame clones, with some not included. The sample includes about 440,000 clones, about 90% seen only once; the top ten take roughly 4%. Documented treatment: approximately 18 received Ad26.COV2.S at low or high dose, single or two shots; about five received placebo; per-sample allocation not given. Sampling occurred on day 63 after the first vaccine or placebo injection. The sequencing here drew on peripheral blood, taken in a trial of Ad26.COV2.S vaccine versus placebo. The receptors come from a person between 18 and 60 years old who received the Ad26.COV2.S COVID-19 vaccine or a placebo.

V is TRBV5-1 and J is TRBJ2-7, with TRBD1 as a possible D gene (5 bases). CDR3 size: 12 residues. Germline values: CDR1 SGHRS, CDR2 YFSETQ. Trimming stripped 0 bases from V and 6 bases from J, with 7 bases between. The DNA of the CDR3 is TGCGCCAGCAGCTTGGTTCAGGGCGAGCAGTACTTC. Protein sequence: CASSLVQGEQYF.

The chain recombines TRBV19 with TRBJ2-2, with 9 bases that match TRBD1. J gave up 4 bases and V 4 bases, and 4 bases lay outside the gene matches. This CDR3 region has 15 residues. Germline-derived CDR1 and CDR2 are LNHDA and SQIVND (reference sequence). The CDR3 here is CASSSTGGRTGELFF. DNA for the CDR3: TGTGCCAGTAGTAGCACAGGGGGCCGCACCGGGGAGCTGTTTTTT.

V usage is TRBV7-2 and J usage is TRBJ2-5, with 11 bases that match TRBD2. This CDR3 is 17 amino acids long. J gave up 5 bases and V 1 base, and 9 bases lay outside the gene matches. Looked up from germline, CDR1 is SGHTA and CDR2 is FQGNSA. The CDR3 nucleotides read TGTGCCAGCAGCTTAGTCCGACTAGCGGGACCGGGTGAGACCCAGTACTTC. It specifies CASSLVRLAGPGETQYF.

V is TRBV4-3 and J is TRBJ2-7; 10 bases are a match to TRBD2. The germline CDR1 and CDR2 sequences are LGHNA and YSLEER. The trim removed 0 bases at V and 6 bases at J, leaving 5 bases unmatched. The CDR3 is made up of 15 amino acids. CDR3 nucleotides: TGCGCCAGCAGCCAAGATATAGCGGGAGGATCCGAGCAGTACTTC. This sequence encodes CASSQDIAGGSEQYF.

The chain has TRBV7-3 and TRBJ2-2, with 7 bases aligning to TRBD1. Germline V CDR1 and CDR2: SGHTA, FQGTGA. This CDR3 comprises 16 residues. Trimming removed 2 bases from V and 0 bases from J; junction bases left unmatched: 3. The CDR3 sequence is CASSLRQGPNTGELFF. CDR3 nucleotide sequence: TGTGCCAGCAGCTTACGACAGGGCCCGAACACCGGGGAGCTGTTTTTT.

The chain is built from TRBV14 and TRBJ2-5; 12 positions match TRBD2. The CDR3 has 15 amino acids. With V trimmed by 4 bases and J by 2 bases, 2 bases remained unmatched. The germline CDR1 and CDR2 sequences are SGHDN and FVKESK. The CDR3 nucleotides are TGTGCCAGCAGCCGCCTAGCGGGAGGGCAAGAGACCCAGTACTTC. Translating it yields CASSRLAGGQETQYF.

V and J are TRBV10-2 and TRBJ2-7; no clear D. The germline V gene has CDR1 WSHSY and CDR2 SAAADI. CDR3 size: 12 residues. V was shortened by 4 bases and J by 4 bases, with 8 bases between the two germline ends. The CDR3: CASSGRSYEQYF. CDR3 sequence (DNA): TGCGCCAGCAGTGGACGATCTTACGAGCAGTACTTC.

The genes are TRBV19 and TRBJ2-7; D may correspond to TRBD1 or TRBD2 (5 bases each). The CDR3 sequence is 15 residues long. In germline, CDR1 is LNHDA, CDR2 SQIVND (reference sequence). V was clipped by 3 bases and J by 0 bases, with 12 bases between them. CDR3 nucleotide sequence: TGTGCCAGTAGTATGAGAAGGGACCGCTCCTACGAGCAGTACTTC. Protein: CASSMRRDRSYEQYF.

The chain couples TRBV10-3 to TRBJ1-4; unclear D gene. V was shortened by 2 bases and J by 0 bases, with 13 bases between the two germline ends. Germline V gene sequence: CDR1 ENHRY, CDR2 SYGVKD. This CDR3 contains 17 residues. CDR3 loop: CAISEGNGYATNEKLFF. CDR3 coding DNA: TGTGCCATCAGTGAGGGGAACGGATATGCAACTAATGAAAAACTGTTTTTT.

This clone was counted a single time. The chain couples TRBV27 to TRBJ2-7; TRBD1 matches at 8 bases. V lost 5 bases and J lost 2; bases outside the gene matches: 8. Germline values: CDR1 MNHEY, CDR2 SMNVEV (reference sequence). This CDR3 has 15 residues. CDR3 nucleotide sequence: TGTGCCAGCAGTGCCGGACAGGGACCAGCCTACGAGCAGTACTTC. It encodes CASSAGQGPAYEQYF.

This chain uses TRBV5-1 with TRBJ2-2; unclear D gene. The CDR3 extends over 14 amino acids. V was cut by 1 base and J by 5 bases, with 9 bases left in between. CDR1 SGHRS and CDR2 YFSETQ come from the germline V gene. This CDR3 reads CASSLSTGTGELFF. The CDR3 bases are TGCGCCAGCAGCTTGAGTACTGGGACCGGGGAGCTGTTTTTT. Full variable domain (outside the CDR3, taken from reference TRBV5-1 and TRBJ2-2): KAGVTQTPRYLIKTRGQQVTLSCSPISGHRSVSWYQQTPGQGLQFLFEYFSETQRNKGNFPGRFSGRQFSNSRSEMNVSTLELGDSALYLCASSLSTGTGELFFGEGSRLTVL.

The chain has TRBV28 and TRBJ1-2; D gene uncertain. CDR3 length: 12 amino acids. Looked up from germline, CDR1 is MDHEN and CDR2 is SYDVKM. Deletions cut 2 bases from V and 6 bases from J, with 7 bases between. The CDR3 sequence: CASSLGLHGYTF. The CDR3 DNA reads as TGTGCCAGCAGTTTAGGGCTACATGGCTACACCTTC.

CDR3 nucleotides: TGTGCCACCAGTGATACGACAGGGAGCGATGCAACTAATGAAAAACTGTTTTTT. It codes for CATSDTTGSDATNEKLFF. This chain uses TRBV24-1 with TRBJ1-4; the match to TRBD1 covers 7 bases. V was clipped by 3 bases and J by 0 bases; unmatched bases: 9. This CDR3 comprises 18 residues. CDR1 is KGHDR and CDR2 is SFDVKD in the germline V gene.

The rearrangement joins TRBV7-9 to TRBJ2-5; D is possibly TRBD1 (7 bases). The V and J ends lost 4 bases and 0 bases respectively, with 15 bases between them. Germline V gene sequence: CDR1 SEHNR, CDR2 FQNEAQ (reference sequence). The CDR3 totals 16 residues. For the CDR3, the DNA is TGTGCCAGCAGCTCAGGGGGAGGTGTATACCAAGAGACCCAGTACTTC. Translation: CASSSGGGVYQETQYF.

The V gene is TRBV19, the J gene TRBJ2-7; 10 nucleotides match TRBD1. Germline values: CDR1 LNHDA, CDR2 SQIVND (reference sequence). V lost 3 bases to trimming and J lost 0 bases; unmatched junction nucleotides: 14. CDR3 length: 19 residues. Here the CDR3 reads CASSISGTGDFFSSYEQYF. The CDR3 bases are TGTGCCAGTAGTATCAGCGGGACAGGGGATTTTTTCAGCTCCTACGAGCAGTACTTC.

The rearrangement joins TRBV14 to TRBJ1-1; a weak D match, TRBD1 (5 bases). CDR1 is SGHDN and CDR2 is FVKESK in the germline V gene. Trimming shortened V by 3 bases and J by 3 bases, and 8 bases separated the two germline ends. There are 13 residues in the CDR3. CDR3: CASSHAGHTEAFF. The CDR3, as DNA: TGTGCCAGCAGCCACGCAGGGCACACTGAAGCTTTCTTT.

The rearrangement joins TRBV20-1 to TRBJ1-5; tentatively, D is TRBD1 (6 bases). Germline V gives CDR1 DFQATT, CDR2 SNEGSKA (reference sequence). The CDR3 sequence is 15 residues long. V was clipped by 3 bases and J by 0 bases, with 12 bases between them. The CDR3, as DNA: TGCAGTGCTAGTGAGTGGGGGGCTAGCAATCAGCCCCAGCATTTT. Translating it yields CSASEWGASNQPQHF.